This TCR beta chain was sequenced in a study of T cell responses to AZD1222 COVID-19 vaccine. The CDR3 runs to 16 residues. The V and J ends lost 3 bases and 4 bases respectively, with 16 bases between them. Germline lookup yields CDR1 LNHDA and CDR2 SQIVND (reference sequence). The study's findings and limits: There were vaccine-associated CD4 TCRs across spike, dominant at 160-218 and 743-854.

Regarding this clone: What it binds is not known.

TCRdb keeps only in-frame clones here, not all; method: immunoSEQ multiplex PCR. The sample gives some 96,000 clones, roughly 90% of which show up once; about 2.5% is in the top ten. V usage is TRBV19 and J usage is TRBJ2-1; D not certain. This TCR was sampled from an adult in good health. Here the sequenced sample was peripheral blood, taken on day 0 of AZD1222 vaccination. CDR3 amino acids: CASSMIGLGEYNEQFF. CDR3 sequence (DNA): TGTGCCAGTAGTATGATCGGCCTCGGAGAGTACAATGAGCAGTTCTTC.